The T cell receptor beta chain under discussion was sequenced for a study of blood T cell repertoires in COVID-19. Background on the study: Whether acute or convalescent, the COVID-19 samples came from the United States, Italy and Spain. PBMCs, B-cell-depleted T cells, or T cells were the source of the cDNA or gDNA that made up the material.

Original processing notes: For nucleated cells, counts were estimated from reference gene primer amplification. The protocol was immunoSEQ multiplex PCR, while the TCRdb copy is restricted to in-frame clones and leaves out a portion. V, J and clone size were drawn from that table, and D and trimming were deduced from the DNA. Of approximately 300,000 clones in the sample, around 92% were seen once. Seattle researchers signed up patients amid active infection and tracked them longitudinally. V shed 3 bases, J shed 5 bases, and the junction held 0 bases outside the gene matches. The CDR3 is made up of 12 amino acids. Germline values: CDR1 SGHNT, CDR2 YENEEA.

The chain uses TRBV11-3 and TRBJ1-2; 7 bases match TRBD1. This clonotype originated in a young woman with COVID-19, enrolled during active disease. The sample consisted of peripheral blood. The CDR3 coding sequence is TGTGCCAGCAGCTTCAGGGGGTATGGCTACACCTTC. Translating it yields CASSFRGYGYTF.